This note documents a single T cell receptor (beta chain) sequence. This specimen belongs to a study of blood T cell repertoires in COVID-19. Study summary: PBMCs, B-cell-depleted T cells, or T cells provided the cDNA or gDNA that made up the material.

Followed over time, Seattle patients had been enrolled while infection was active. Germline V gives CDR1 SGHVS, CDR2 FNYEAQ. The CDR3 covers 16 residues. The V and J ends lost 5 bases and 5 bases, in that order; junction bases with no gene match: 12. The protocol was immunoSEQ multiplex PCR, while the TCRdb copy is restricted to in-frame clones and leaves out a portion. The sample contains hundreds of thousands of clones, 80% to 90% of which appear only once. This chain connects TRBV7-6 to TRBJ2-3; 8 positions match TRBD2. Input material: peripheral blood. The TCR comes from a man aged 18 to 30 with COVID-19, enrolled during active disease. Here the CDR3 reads CASSPVPGGPVDTQYF. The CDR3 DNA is TGTGCCAGCAGCCCCGTACCGGGAGGGCCGGTAGATACGCAGTATTTT.